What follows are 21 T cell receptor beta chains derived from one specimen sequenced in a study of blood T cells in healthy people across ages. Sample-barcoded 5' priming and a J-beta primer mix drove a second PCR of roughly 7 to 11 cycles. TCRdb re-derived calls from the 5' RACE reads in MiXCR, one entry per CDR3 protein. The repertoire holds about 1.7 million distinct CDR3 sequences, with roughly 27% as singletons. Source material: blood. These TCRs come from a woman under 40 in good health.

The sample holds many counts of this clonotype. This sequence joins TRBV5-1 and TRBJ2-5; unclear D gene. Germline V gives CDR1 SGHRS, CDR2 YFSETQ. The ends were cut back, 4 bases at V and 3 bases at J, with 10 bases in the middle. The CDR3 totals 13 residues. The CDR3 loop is CASSADGKETQYF. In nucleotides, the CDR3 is TGCGCCAGCAGCGCCGACGGCAAAGAGACCCAGTACTTC.

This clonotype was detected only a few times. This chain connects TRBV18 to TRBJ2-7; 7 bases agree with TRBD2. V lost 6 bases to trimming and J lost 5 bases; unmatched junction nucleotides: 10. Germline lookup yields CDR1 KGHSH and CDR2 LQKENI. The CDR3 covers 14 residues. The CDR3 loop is CASSMAGARDEQYF. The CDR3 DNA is TGTGCCAGCTCCATGGCGGGAGCGAGAGACGAGCAGTACTTC. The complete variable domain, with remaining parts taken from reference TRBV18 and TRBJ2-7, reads NAGVMQNPRHLVRRRGQEARLRCSPMKGHSHVYWYRQLPEEGLKFMVYLQKENIIDESGMPKERFSAEFPKEGPSILRIQQVVRGDSAAYFCASSMAGARDEQYFGPGTRLTVT.

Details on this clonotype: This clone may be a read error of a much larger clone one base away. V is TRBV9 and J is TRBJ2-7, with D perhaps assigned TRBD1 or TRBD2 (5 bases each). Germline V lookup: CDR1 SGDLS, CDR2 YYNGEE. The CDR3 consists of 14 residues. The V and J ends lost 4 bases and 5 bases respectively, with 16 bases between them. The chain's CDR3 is CASSSSGAAHEQYF. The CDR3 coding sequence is TGTGCCAGCAGCTCCTCCGGGGCCGCCCACGAGCAGTACTTC.

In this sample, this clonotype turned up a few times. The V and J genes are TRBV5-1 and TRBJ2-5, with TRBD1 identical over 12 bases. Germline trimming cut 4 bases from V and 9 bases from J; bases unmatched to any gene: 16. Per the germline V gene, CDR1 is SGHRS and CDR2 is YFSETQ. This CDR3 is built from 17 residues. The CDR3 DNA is TGCGCCAGCAGCAACGCCCCCGGGACAGGGGGCGACGGGCCCCAGTACTTC. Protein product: CASSNAPGTGGDGPQYF.

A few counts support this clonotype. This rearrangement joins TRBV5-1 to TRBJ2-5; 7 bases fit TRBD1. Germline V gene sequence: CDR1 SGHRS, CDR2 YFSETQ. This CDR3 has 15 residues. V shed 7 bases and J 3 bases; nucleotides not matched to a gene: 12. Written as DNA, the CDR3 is TGCGCCAGCGGGGAGACAGGGCTTCGGGAAGAGACCCAGTACTTC. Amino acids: CASGETGLREETQYF. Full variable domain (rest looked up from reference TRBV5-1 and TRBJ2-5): KAGVTQTPRYLIKTRGQQVTLSCSPISGHRSVSWYQQTPGQGLQFLFEYFSETQRNKGNFPGRFSGRQFSNSRSEMNVSTLELGDSALYLCASGETGLREETQYFGPGTRLLVL.

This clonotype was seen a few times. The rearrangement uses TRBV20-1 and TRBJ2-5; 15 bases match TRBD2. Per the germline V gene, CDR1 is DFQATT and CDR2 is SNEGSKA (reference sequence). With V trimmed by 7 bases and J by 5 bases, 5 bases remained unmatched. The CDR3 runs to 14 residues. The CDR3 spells CSGTSGRARETQYF. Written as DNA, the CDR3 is TGCAGTGGGACTAGCGGGAGGGCCAGGGAGACCCAGTACTTC.

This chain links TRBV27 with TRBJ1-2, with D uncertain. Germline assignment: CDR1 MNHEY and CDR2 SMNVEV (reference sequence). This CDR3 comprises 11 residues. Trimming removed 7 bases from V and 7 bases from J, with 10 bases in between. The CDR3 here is CASTPFGGYTF. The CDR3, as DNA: TGTGCCAGCACCCCCTTCGGTGGCTACACCTTC.

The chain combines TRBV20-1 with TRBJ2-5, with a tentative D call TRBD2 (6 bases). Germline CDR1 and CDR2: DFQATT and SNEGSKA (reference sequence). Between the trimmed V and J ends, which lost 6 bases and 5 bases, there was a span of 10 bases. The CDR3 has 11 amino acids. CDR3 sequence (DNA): TGCAGTGCCACCAGCGGGGAGACCCAGTACTTC. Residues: CSATSGETQYF.

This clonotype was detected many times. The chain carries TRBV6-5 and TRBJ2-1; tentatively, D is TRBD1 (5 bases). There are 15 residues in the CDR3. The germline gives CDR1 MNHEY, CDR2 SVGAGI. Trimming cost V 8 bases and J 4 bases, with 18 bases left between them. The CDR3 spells CASFQNRLGYNEQFF. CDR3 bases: TGTGCCAGCTTTCAGAACAGGTTGGGGTACAATGAGCAGTTCTTC.

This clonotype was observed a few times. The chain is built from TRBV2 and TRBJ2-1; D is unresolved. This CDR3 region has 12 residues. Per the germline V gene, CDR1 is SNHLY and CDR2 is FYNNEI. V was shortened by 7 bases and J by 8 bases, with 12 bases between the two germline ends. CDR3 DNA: TGTGCCAGCACCCCAGAGTTGGATGAGCAGTTCTTC. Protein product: CASTPELDEQFF.

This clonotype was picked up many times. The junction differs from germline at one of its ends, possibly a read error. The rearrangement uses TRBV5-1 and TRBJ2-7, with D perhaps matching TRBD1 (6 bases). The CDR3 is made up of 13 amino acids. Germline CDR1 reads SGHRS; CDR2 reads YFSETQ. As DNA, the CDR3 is TGTGCCAGCAGTTCCACAGGGTACTACGAGCAGTACTTC. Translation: CASSSTGYYEQYF.

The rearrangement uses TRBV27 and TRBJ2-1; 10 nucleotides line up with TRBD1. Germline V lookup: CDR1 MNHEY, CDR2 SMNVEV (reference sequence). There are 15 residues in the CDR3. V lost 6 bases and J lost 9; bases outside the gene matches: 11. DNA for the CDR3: TGTGCCAGCAGAAAAGGGGGGGGACAGGGGTTTGAGCAGTTCTTC. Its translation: CASRKGGGQGFEQFF.

The CDR3 here is CASRRQGVWDEQFF. The CDR3 DNA reads as TGTGCCAGCAGACGACAGGGGGTCTGGGATGAGCAGTTCTTC. J is TRBJ2-1 and V is TRBV12-3 or TRBV12-4; TRBD1 matches at 9 bases. This CDR3 is 14 amino acids long. With 6 bases clipped from V and 8 bases from J, the junction kept 8 bases outside the gene matches.

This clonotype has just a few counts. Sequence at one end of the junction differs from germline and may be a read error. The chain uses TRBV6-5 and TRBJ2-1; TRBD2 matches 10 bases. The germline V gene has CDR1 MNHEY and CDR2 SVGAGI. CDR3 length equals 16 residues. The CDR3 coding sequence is TGTGCCAGCAGGGCCCTCGGAGCGGGGGGGCCCAATGGGCAGTTCTTC. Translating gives CASRALGAGGPNGQFF.

CDR3 in DNA: TGTGCCAGCCTGGATGAGGGAGGAGCCAAAAACATTCAGTACTTC. This translates into CASLDEGGAKNIQYF. V gene TRBV6-6 combines with J gene TRBJ2-4; D perhaps matches TRBD2 (6 bases). Trimming removed 8 bases from V and 0 bases from J, with 14 bases in between. This CDR3 contains 15 residues. Germline V gene lookup returns CDR1 MNHNY and CDR2 SVGAGI (reference sequence).

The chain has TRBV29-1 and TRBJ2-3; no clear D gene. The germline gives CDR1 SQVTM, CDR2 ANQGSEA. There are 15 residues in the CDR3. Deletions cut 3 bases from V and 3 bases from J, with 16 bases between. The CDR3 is CSVEIADPGTDTQYF. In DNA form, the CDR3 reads TGCAGCGTTGAGATCGCGGATCCGGGTACAGATACGCAGTATTTT.

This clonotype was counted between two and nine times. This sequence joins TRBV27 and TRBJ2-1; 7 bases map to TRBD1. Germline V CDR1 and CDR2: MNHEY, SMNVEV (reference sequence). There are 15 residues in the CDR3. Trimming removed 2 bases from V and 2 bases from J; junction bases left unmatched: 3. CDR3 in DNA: TGTGCCAGCAGTTTACAGGGGGTCCCCTACAATGAGCAGTTCTTC. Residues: CASSLQGVPYNEQFF.

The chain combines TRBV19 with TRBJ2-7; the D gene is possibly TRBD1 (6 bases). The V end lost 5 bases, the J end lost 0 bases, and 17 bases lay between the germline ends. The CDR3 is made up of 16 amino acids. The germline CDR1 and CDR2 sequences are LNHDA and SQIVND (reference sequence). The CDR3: CASSPLLSGASYEQYF. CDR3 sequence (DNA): TGTGCCAGTAGTCCACTTCTTTCAGGGGCCTCCTACGAGCAGTACTTC.

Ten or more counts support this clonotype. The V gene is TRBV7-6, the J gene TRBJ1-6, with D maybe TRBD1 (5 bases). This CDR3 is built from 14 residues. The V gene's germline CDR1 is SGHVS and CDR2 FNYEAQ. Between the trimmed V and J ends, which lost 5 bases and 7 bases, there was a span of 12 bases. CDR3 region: CASSMGDLNSPLHF. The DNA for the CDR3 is TGTGCCAGCAGCATGGGGGACTTGAATTCACCCCTCCACTTT. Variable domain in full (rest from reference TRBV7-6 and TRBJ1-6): GAGVSQSPRYKVTKRGQDVALRCDPISGHVSLYWYRQALGQGPEFLTYFNYEAQQDKSGLPNDRFSAERPEGSISTLTIQRTEQRDSAMYRCASSMGDLNSPLHFGNGTRLTVT.

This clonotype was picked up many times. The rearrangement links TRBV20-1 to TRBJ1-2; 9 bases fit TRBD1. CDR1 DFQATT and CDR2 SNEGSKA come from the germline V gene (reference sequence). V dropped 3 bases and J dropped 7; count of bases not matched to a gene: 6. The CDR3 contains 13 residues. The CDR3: CSARDRGEPGYTF. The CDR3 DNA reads TGCAGTGCTAGGGACAGGGGAGAGCCTGGCTACACCTTC.

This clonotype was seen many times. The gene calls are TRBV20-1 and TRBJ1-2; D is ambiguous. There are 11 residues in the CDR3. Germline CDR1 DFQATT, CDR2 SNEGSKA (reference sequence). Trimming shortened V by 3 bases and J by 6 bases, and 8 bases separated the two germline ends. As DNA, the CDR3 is TGCAGTGCTAGCACTAGGGATGGCTACACCTTC. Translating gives CSASTRDGYTF.